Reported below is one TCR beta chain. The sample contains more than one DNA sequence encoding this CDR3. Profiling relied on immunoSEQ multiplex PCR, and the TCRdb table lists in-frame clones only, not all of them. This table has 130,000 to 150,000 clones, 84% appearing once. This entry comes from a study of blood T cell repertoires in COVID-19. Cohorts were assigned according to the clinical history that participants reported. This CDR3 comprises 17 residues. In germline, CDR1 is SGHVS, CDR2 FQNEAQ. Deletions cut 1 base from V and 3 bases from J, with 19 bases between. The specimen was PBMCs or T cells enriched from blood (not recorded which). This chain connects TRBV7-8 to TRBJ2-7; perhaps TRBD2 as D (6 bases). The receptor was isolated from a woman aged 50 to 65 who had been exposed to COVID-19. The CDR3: CASSLGLSGVGFYEQYF. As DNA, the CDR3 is TGTGCCAGCAGCTTAGGGCTGTCGGGAGTAGGTTTCTACGAGCAGTACTTC.